This record concerns one T cell receptor beta chain sequence. The sample contains more than one DNA sequence encoding this CDR3. V was cut by 0 bases and J by 2 bases, with 8 bases left in between. The CDR3 contains 15 residues. CDR1 is SEHNR, CDR2 FQNEAQ, per germline (reference sequence). These data are taken from a study of PD-L1 blockade in urothelial cancer. Study at large: The patients had undergone anywhere from 0 to 3 prior chemotherapy regimens. Timepoints chosen for blood analysis were 3 weeks (second dose) and 6 weeks after treatment start. The study recovered a median of 141,255 T cells per blood sample.

Specified time point: pretreatment peripheral blood. Data came from immunoSEQ multiplex PCR; TCRdb stores just in-frame clones and leaves some out. The sample comprises about 81,000 clones, about 85% of which are singletons, and about 6.7% rests with the top ten. This sample comprised PBMCs, obtained around atezolizumab (anti-PD-L1) treatment. The V and J genes are TRBV7-9 and TRBJ2-1, with a possible D match to TRBD2 (6 bases). This clonotype was sampled from a man aged 35 to 55 with urothelial cancer. The CDR3 DNA reads as TGTGCCAGCAGCTTAGCGGGGGGAACCTACAATGAGCAGTTCTTC. This encodes CASSLAGGTYNEQFF.